This entry features one T cell receptor (beta chain) sequence. This may be a read error: a much more frequent sequence differs by one nucleotide. One entry per CDR3 protein results from TCRdb running MiXCR on the 5' RACE reads. The table shows 400,000 or so distinct CDR3 sequences, with about 21% occurring only once. These data belong to a study of T-cell memory formation after mild COVID-19. The source of this sequence is an adult woman who had mild COVID-19 (a few samples of this study predate the infection). Cell type and time point are not known. What was sequenced was PBMCs or a T cell subset sorted from them (not recorded which).

The CDR3 coding sequence is TGCGCCAGCAGGCAACTAGCGGAAGAGACCAAGTACTTC. Protein: CASRQLAEETKYF. V gene TRBV5-1 combines with J gene TRBJ2-5, with 8 positions matching TRBD2. The CDR3 extends over 13 amino acids. Germline V gives CDR1 SGHRS, CDR2 YFSETQ. The full variable domain, its missing parts supplied by reference TRBV5-1 and TRBJ2-5, is KAGVTQTPRYLIKTRGQQVTLSCSPISGHRSVSWYQQTPGQGLQFLFEYFSETQRNKGNFPGRFSGRQFSNSRSEMNVSTLELGDSALYLCASRQLAEETKYFGPGTRLLVL.